Listed below are T cell receptor beta chains from one sample, sequenced in a study of shared clonotypes between healthy human individuals. Assay: immunoSEQ multiplex PCR; the TCRdb copy retains only in-frame clones and omits some. The sample holds millions of clones, approximately 94% seen once. Specimen: naive CD8+ T cells from PBMCs. These receptors were obtained from a man aged 18 to 29 in good health. Some clones in this sample may be carry-over from other donors' samples. CDR3s include the opening cysteine and the closing phenylalanine or tryptophan.

J | V | CDR3
TRBJ2-7 | TRBV15 | CATTGGKASGSYEQYF
TRBJ2-5 | TRBV5-1 | CASSIGTAYQETQYF
TRBJ2-7 | TRBV7-9 | CASSLAHGGREGSEQYF
TRBJ1-2 | TRBV6-5 | CASSYTNTGTGGGYTF
TRBJ2-7 | TRBV5-6 | CASSYLVVSEQYF
TRBJ2-2 | TRBV7-9 | CASSLGPRDTGELFF
TRBJ1-2 | TRBV9 | CASSPRGLHDGYTF
TRBJ2-7 | TRBV7-9 | CATQLAGSYEQYF
TRBJ1-2 | TRBV28 | CASSLGQGIDYGYTF
TRBJ2-2 | TRBV7-8 | CASSSPKGRELFF
TRBJ2-7 | TRBV7-9 | CASSLRFSEQYF
TRBJ2-5 | TRBV11-2 | CASSLDTRLEETQYQETQYF
TRBJ2-7 | TRBV25-1 | CASKGGGSYEQYF
TRBJ1-2 | TRBV28 | CASQGYGYTF
TRBJ2-2 | TRBV11-2 | CASSLDPAWRGGTGELFF
TRBJ2-7 | TRBV11-2 | CASSLPGLAYEQYF
TRBJ1-1 | TRBV19 | CASSLTGNTEAFF
TRBJ2-7 | TRBV11-1 | CASSLGTVMYEQYF
TRBJ2-7 | TRBV29-1 | CSARDPGGYEQYF
TRBJ2-2 | TRBV19 | CASSIVRRQAIYTGELFF
TRBJ2-5 | TRBV7-2 | CASSLRTSGTIQETQYF
TRBJ1-1 | TRBV11-2 | CASSSGQGAGGEAFF
TRBJ1-6 | TRBV6-5 | CASSYLKGSNSPLHF
TRBJ2-5 | TRBV7-8 | CASSLYWQETQYF
TRBJ2-2 | TRBV11-1 | CASSPNRASGTWPGELFF
TRBJ1-1 | TRBV19 | CASSMGDTEAFF
TRBJ2-1 | TRBV30 | CAWSAGGNEQFF
TRBJ2-1 | TRBV2 | CASSDWRQELLSSYNEQFF
TRBJ2-5 | TRBV19 | CASSTGDAESQETQYF
TRBJ1-1 | TRBV27 | CASKGGGWGTEAFF
TRBJ2-7 | TRBV4-3 | CASSPGQGSYEQYF
TRBJ1-1 | TRBV19 | CASSPDRGRLNTEAFF
TRBJ2-1 | TRBV14 | CASSQGSGDHQFF
TRBJ2-5 | TRBV18 | CASSPGRTNQETQYF
TRBJ1-2 | TRBV4-3 | CASSPLGGNYGYTF
TRBJ2-7 | TRBV6-5 | CASSPSQIYEQYF
TRBJ2-3 | TRBV6-4 | CATSRDSYTDTQYF
TRBJ2-7 | TRBV27 | CASRGQGTYEQYF
TRBJ2-7 | TRBV4-3 | CASSPYNSGRGSYEQYF
TRBJ2-7 | TRBV7-6 | CASTPAVYEQYF
TRBJ2-2 | TRBV9 | CASSPRAGANTGELFF
TRBJ2-1 | TRBV7-6 | CASSPEPGGSDEQFF
TRBJ1-1 | TRBV27 | CASSLSGLTLGAEAFF
TRBJ2-2 | TRBV5-1 | CASSLTRRRTTKGTGELFF